This TCR beta chain is drawn from a study of T cell responses to AZD1222 COVID-19 vaccine. The study's findings and limits: No day 14 peak samples; only post-peak repertoires were characterized. Donors were mostly white British, more females; clonal diversity possibly underestimated.

Trimming pared 1 base from V and 0 bases from J, leaving 10 bases between. Looked up from germline, CDR1 is MGHRA and CDR2 is YSYEKL. This CDR3 comprises 16 residues. Assay used: immunoSEQ multiplex PCR; TCRdb lists only in-frame clones, some missing. Here the sample spans tens of thousands of clones, 86% being singletons. As to this clone: Its antigen is still unknown.

V and J are TRBV4-1 and TRBJ2-4, with unresolved D. The receptor comes from an adult who received the AZD1222 COVID-19 vaccine. The sample was peripheral blood, taken 28 days after the second AZD1222 dose. This CDR3 is CASSQGVGLAKNIQYF. The DNA of the CDR3 is TGCGCCAGCAGCCAAGGGGTCGGATTAGCCAAAAACATTCAGTACTTC.